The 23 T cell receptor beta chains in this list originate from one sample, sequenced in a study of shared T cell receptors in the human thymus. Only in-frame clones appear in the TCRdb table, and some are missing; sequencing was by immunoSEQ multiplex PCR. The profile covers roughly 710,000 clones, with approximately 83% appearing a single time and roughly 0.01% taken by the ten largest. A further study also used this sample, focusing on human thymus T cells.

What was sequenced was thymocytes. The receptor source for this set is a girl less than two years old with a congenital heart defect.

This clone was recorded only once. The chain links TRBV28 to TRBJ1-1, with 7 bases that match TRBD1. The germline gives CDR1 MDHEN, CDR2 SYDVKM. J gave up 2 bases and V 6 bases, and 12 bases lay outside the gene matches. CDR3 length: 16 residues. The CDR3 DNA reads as TGTGCCAGCAGACACTCCCCTAGACAGGGCAACACTGAAGCTTTCTTT. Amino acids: CASRHSPRQGNTEAFF.

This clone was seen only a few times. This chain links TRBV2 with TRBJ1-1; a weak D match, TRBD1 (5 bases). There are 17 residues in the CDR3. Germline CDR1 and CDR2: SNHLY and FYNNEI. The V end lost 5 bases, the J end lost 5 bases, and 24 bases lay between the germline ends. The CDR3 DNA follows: TGTGCCAGCAGTACGGACTACGTTGGCACCGGGGGGACTGAAGCTTTCTTT. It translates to CASSTDYVGTGGTEAFF.

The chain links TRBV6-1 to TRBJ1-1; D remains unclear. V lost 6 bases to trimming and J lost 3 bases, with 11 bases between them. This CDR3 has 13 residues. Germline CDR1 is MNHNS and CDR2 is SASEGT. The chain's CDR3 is CASSGSTHTEAFF. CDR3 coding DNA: TGTGCCAGCAGCGGGTCCACCCACACTGAAGCTTTCTTT.

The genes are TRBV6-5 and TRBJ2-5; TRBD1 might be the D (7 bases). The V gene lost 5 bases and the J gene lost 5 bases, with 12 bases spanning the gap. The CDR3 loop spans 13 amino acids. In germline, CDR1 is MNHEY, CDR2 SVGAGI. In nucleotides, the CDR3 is TGTGCCAGCAGTACAGGGGACTCGGAGACCCAGTACTTC. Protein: CASSTGDSETQYF.

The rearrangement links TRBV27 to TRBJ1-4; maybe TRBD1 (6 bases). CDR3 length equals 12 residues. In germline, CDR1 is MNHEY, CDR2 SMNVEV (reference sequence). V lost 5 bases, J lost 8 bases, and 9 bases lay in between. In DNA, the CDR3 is TGTGCCAGCAGTACACAGGGAGAAAAACTGTTTTTT. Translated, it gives CASSTQGEKLFF.

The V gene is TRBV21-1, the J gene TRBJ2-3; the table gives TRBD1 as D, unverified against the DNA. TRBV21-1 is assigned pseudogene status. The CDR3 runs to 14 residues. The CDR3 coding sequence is TGTGCCAGCAGCAAGTTCAACCGGGACAGGGGGGAGTATTTT. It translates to CASSKFNRDRGEYF.

The CDR3: CASSLERKDIQAGSPLHF. The CDR3, as DNA: TGTGCCAGCAGCTTAGAACGAAAGGATATACAGGCCGGGTCACCCCTCCACTTT. This chain joins TRBV11-3 and TRBJ1-6; perhaps TRBD1 as D (5 bases). Germline CDR1 is SGHNT and CDR2 is YENEEA. Trimming took 0 bases from V and 10 from J, leaving 22 bases between them. The CDR3 spans 18 residues.

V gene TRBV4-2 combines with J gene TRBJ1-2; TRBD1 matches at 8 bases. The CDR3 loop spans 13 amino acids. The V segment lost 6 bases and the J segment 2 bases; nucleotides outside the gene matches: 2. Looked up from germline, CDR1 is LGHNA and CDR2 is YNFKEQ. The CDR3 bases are TGTGCCAGCAGAAGGGACAGGAACTATGGCTACACCTTC. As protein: CASRRDRNYGYTF.

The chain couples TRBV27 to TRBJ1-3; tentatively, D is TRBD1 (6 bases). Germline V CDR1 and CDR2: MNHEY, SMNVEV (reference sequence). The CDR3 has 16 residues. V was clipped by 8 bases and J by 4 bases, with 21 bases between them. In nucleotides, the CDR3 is TGTGCCAGCGGTGAACAGGGCGCCCCTTTCGGAAACACCATATATTTT. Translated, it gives CASGEQGAPFGNTIYF.

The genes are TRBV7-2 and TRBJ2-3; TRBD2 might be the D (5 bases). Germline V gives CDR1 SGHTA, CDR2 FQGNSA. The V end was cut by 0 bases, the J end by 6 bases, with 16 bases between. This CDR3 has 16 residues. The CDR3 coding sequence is TGTGCCAGCAGCTTAGCGGAGGCCAGACGGGCGGATACGCAGTATTTT. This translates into CASSLAEARRADTQYF.

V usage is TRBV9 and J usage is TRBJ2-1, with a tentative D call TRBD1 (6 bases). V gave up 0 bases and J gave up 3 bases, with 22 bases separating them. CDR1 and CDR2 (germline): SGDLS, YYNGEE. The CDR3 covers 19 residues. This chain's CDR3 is CASSVVPLMTGTYYNEQFF. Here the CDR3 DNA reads TGTGCCAGCAGCGTAGTCCCCCTGATGACAGGAACCTACTACAATGAGCAGTTCTTC. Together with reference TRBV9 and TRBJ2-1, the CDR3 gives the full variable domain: DSGVTQTPKHLITATGQRVTLRCSPRSGDLSVYWYQQSLDQGLQFLIQYYNGEERAKGNILERFSAQQFPDLHSELNLSSLELGDSALYFCASSVVPLMTGTYYNEQFFGPGTRLTVL.

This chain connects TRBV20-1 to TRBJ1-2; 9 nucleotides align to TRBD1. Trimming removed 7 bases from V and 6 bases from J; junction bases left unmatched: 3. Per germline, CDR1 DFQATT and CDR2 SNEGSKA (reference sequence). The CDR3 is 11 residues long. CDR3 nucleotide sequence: TGCAGTGGGGGGACAGGGCATGGCTACACCTTC. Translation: CSGGTGHGYTF.

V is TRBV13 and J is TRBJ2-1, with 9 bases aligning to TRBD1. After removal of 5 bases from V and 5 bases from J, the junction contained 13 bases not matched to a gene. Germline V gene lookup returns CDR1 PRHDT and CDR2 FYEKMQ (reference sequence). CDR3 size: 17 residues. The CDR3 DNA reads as TGTGCCAGCAGCCCCGGAGGGAGGGACAGGGAAAACAATGAGCAGTTCTTC. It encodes CASSPGGRDRENNEQFF. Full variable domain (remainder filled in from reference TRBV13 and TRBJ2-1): AAGVIQSPRHLIKEKRETATLKCYPIPRHDTVYWYQQGPGQDPQFLISFYEKMQSDKGSIPDRFSAQQFSDYHSELNMSSLELGDSALYFCASSPGGRDRENNEQFFGPGTRLTVL.

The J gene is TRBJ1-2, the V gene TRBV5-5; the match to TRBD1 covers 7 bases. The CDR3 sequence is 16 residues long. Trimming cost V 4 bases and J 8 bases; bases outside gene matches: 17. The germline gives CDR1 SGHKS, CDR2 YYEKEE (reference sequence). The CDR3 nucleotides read TGTGCCAGCAGCCCGCCTCGAGACAGGGACGCGGGAGGCTACACCTTC. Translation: CASSPPRDRDAGGYTF.

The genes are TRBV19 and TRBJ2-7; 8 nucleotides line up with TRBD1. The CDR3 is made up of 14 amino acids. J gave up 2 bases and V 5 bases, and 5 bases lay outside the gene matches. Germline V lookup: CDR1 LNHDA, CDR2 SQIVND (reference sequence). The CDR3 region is CASSLDREAYEQYF. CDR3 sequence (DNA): TGTGCCAGTAGTCTGGACAGGGAGGCCTACGAGCAGTACTTC.

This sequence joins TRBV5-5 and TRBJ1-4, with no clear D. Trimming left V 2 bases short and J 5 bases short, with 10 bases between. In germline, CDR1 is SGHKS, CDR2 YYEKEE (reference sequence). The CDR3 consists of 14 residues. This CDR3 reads CASSLYGMNEKLFF. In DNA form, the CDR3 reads TGTGCCAGCAGCTTATACGGGATGAATGAAAAACTGTTTTTT.

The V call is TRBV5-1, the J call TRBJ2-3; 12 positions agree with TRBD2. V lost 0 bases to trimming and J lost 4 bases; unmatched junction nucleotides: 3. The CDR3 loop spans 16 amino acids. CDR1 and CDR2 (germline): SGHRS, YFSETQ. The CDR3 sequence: CASSLGLAGDADTQYF. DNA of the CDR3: TGCGCCAGCAGCTTGGGACTAGCGGGGGACGCAGATACGCAGTATTTT.

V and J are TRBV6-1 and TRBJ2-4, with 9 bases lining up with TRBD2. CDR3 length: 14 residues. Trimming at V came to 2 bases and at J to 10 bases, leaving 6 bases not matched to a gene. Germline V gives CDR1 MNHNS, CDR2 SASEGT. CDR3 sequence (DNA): TGTGCCAGCAGTGAATCTTCGCGGGGGGGTATTCAGTACTTC. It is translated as CASSESSRGGIQYF.

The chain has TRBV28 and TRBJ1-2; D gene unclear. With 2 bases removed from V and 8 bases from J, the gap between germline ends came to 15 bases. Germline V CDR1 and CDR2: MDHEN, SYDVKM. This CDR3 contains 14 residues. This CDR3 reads CASSLGMRAGGYTF. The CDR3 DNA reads TGTGCCAGCAGTTTAGGGATGCGGGCTGGCGGCTACACCTTC.

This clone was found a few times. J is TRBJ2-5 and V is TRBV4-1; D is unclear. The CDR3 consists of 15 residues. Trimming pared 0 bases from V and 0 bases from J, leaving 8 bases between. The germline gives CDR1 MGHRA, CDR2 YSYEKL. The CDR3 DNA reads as TGCGCCAGCAGCCAAGATCGTCCTAACCAAGAGACCCAGTACTTC. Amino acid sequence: CASSQDRPNQETQYF.

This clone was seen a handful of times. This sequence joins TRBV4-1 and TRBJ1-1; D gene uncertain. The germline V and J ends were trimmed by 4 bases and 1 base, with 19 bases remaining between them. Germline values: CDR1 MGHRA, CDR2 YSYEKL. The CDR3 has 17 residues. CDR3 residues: CASSPELKSHENTEAFF. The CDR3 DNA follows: TGCGCCAGCAGCCCAGAATTAAAGAGTCACGAGAACACTGAAGCTTTCTTT.

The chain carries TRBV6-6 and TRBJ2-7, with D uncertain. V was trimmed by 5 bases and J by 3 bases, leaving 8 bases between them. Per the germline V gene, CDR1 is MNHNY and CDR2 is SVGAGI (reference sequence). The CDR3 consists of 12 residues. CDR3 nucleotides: TGTGCCAGCAGTCCCCCCCACTACGAGCAGTACTTC. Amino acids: CASSPPHYEQYF.

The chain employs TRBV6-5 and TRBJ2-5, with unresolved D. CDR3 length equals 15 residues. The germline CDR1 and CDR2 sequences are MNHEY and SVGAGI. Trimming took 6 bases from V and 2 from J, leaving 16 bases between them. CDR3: CASSGYLTRQETQYF. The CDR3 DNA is TGTGCCAGCAGCGGCTATCTGACTCGACAAGAGACCCAGTACTTC.